This T cell receptor (beta chain) was captured by sequencing in a study of Graves' ophthalmopathy and Graves' hyperthyroidism. Study summary: Peripheral blood was gathered at first diagnosis, ahead of any treatment whatsoever.

This clonotype was counted many times. Mismatch with germline at one junction end may stem from a read error. Physicians reached a diagnosis by relying on clinical symptoms, serum thyroxine, TRAb, thyroid ultrasound and orbital computed tomography. The CDR3 has 15 residues. Germline-derived CDR1 and CDR2 are LNHDA and SQIVND (reference sequence). The authors amplified TCR beta CDR3 regions, and they did so from RNA transcripts for repertoire sequencing. HTBI primers were used in a first-round RT-PCR, which preceded a second-round multiplex PCR. TCRdb ran MiXCR on the multiplex PCR reads and lists one entry per CDR3 protein. The data contain almost 400,000 distinct CDR3 sequences, around 17% of them singletons.

Material: peripheral blood. This chain joins TRBV19 and TRBJ2-5; TRBD2 matches at 14 bases. This TCR came from a woman between 18 and 29 years old with Graves' ophthalmopathy. The CDR3 here is CASTLGLAGGGTQCF. The DNA for the CDR3 is TGTGCCAGTACCCTTGGACTAGCGGGAGGTGGGACCCAGTGCTTC.